This T cell receptor (beta chain) originates from a study of shared clonotypes between healthy human individuals. Original methodology: Junction-only sequences without quality scores came from ImmunoSEQ, so filtering differed. This table comes from immunoSEQ multiplex PCR, and its TCRdb copy is limited to in-frame clones, with some not included. V, J and clone size are taken as reported in that table, and D and trimming were inferred from the DNA itself. The sample lists around 1.9 million clones, roughly 95% seen once, with about 1.7% in the top ten. CD45RO-negative cells were positively selected for CCR7, leaving out terminally differentiated effector memory CD45RA+ cells. Study donors comprised healthy, HIV-negative adults devoid of recent acute infection or vaccination. Within Nashville, Tennessee resided all donors, each a Caucasian adult. In germline, CDR1 is MDHEN, CDR2 SYDVKM. The CDR3 contains 14 residues. V was clipped by 4 bases and J by 0 bases, with 9 bases between them.

Sample: naive CD8+ T cells from PBMCs. The receptor was isolated from a man aged 18 to 29 in good health. Some clones in this sample may be carry-over from other donors' samples. The chain employs TRBV28 and TRBJ1-2; no clear D gene. CDR3 DNA: TGTGCCAGCAGTTCGCGTCTAACTAACTATGGCTACACCTTC. Translation: CASSSRLTNYGYTF.